Shown below are 21 T cell receptor beta chains from a single sample sequenced in a study of human T cells and chemical hapten exposure. TCRdb reprocessed the RACE reads via MiXCR and lists one record per CDR3 protein. The table includes 250,000 to 300,000 distinct CDR3 sequences, almost 8% detected once. Stated time point: pre-sensitization, week 0. Specified treatment: therapeutic diphenylcyclopropenone sensitization with weekly scalp DPC. The specimen was whole blood, collected in connection with sensitization to the hapten diphenylcyclopropenone (DPC). These receptors were obtained from a man between 18 and 29 years old with alopecia areata. Some clones in this sample may be carry-over from other donors' samples.

Only a few counts were recorded for this clonotype. The CDR3 spells CASSPLGASNTEAFF. CDR3 DNA sequence: TGTGCCAGCAGCCCCCTCGGGGCTTCGAACACTGAAGCTTTCTTT. The chain joins TRBV7-9 to TRBJ1-1; TRBD1 might be the D (5 bases). This CDR3 region has 15 residues. V dropped 5 bases and J dropped 1 base, with 14 bases sitting between them. CDR1 is SEHNR and CDR2 is FQNEAQ in the germline V gene (reference sequence).

This clonotype was seen only a few times. The J gene is TRBJ1-6, the V gene TRBV7-2; weak D call: TRBD1 (5 bases). V gave up 4 bases and J gave up 0 bases, with 13 bases separating them. Germline V gene lookup returns CDR1 SGHTA and CDR2 FQGNSA. This CDR3 has 17 residues. The CDR3 nucleotides are TGTGCCAGCAGCTACACAGGTCTCAGCTCCTATAATTCACCCCTCCACTTT. This encodes CASSYTGLSSYNSPLHF.

At least ten counts were recorded for this clonotype. This chain uses TRBV20-1 with TRBJ1-1; unclear D gene. This CDR3 is built from 12 residues. The germline V and J ends were trimmed by 3 bases and 1 base, with 6 bases remaining between them. The germline CDR1 and CDR2 sequences are DFQATT and SNEGSKA (reference sequence). As DNA, the CDR3 is TGCAGTGCTAGCGGAGGGAACACTGAAGCTTTCTTT. It encodes CSASGGNTEAFF.

This sequence joins TRBV9 and TRBJ1-5, with D hard to call. The CDR3 loop spans 15 amino acids. The V end lost 2 bases, the J end lost 6 bases, and 15 bases lay between the germline ends. Germline CDR1 reads SGDLS; CDR2 reads YYNGEE. CDR3 in amino acids: CASSVRPDVLQPQHF. In DNA form, the CDR3 reads TGTGCCAGCAGCGTTCGGCCAGACGTTCTTCAGCCCCAGCATTTT. Full variable domain (rest looked up from reference TRBV9 and TRBJ1-5): DSGVTQTPKHLITATGQRVTLRCSPRSGDLSVYWYQQSLDQGLQFLIQYYNGEERAKGNILERFSAQQFPDLHSELNLSSLELGDSALYFCASSVRPDVLQPQHFGDGTRLSIL.

The genes are TRBV12-3 or TRBV12-4 and TRBJ1-6; D is unclear. The CDR3 is made up of 14 amino acids. V was cut by 1 base and J by 9 bases, with 10 bases left in between. CDR3 residues: CASSLEGLSSPLHF. In DNA, the CDR3 is TGTGCCAGCAGTTTAGAAGGGTTAAGTTCACCCCTCCACTTT.

This clonotype showed up many times. The chain links TRBV7-2 to TRBJ1-2; D perhaps matches TRBD1 (5 bases). This CDR3 has 14 amino acids. Trimming took 8 bases from V and 7 from J, leaving 20 bases between them. CDR1 SGHTA and CDR2 FQGNSA come from the germline V gene. The CDR3 sequence: CASVQGGPSLGYTF. CDR3 nucleotide sequence: TGTGCCAGCGTCCAGGGCGGCCCCTCCCTTGGCTACACCTTC.

This clonotype was counted ten times or more. J is TRBJ1-6 and V is TRBV6-5; D unclear. Looked up from germline, CDR1 is MNHEY and CDR2 is SVGAGI. The CDR3 sequence is 16 residues long. V lost 2 bases and J lost 10, with 18 bases in between. CDR3 loop: CASSYRAAPPRSPLHF. The CDR3 DNA reads as TGTGCCAGCAGTTACAGGGCAGCCCCCCCGAGGTCACCCCTCCACTTT.

The gene calls are TRBV20-1 and TRBJ2-2; maybe TRBD1 (5 bases). Germline assignment: CDR1 DFQATT and CDR2 SNEGSKA (reference sequence). CDR3 size: 13 residues. With 2 bases removed from V and 7 bases from J, the gap between germline ends came to 11 bases. This CDR3 reads CSARFRERGELFF. In DNA, the CDR3 is TGCAGTGCTAGATTCAGGGAACGCGGGGAGCTGTTTTTT.

The chain employs TRBV20-1 and TRBJ1-2, with 7 bases lining up with TRBD1. Germline V gene lookup returns CDR1 DFQATT and CDR2 SNEGSKA (reference sequence). V trimming: 6 bases; J trimming: 0 bases; junction bases outside the gene matches: 4. The CDR3 loop spans 13 amino acids. CDR3 sequence reads: CSARDRPNYGYTF. DNA for the CDR3: TGCAGTGCAAGGGACAGACCTAACTATGGCTACACCTTC.

This clonotype was found a few times. The rearrangement links TRBV4-3 to TRBJ2-5; TRBD1 is a possible D gene (5 bases). Germline V lookup: CDR1 LGHNA, CDR2 YSLEER. CDR3 size: 15 residues. V lost 0 bases to trimming and J lost 5 bases, with 13 bases between them. The CDR3 DNA follows: TGCGCCAGCAGCCAAGATCGAGTCCCAGGGGAGACCCAGTACTTC. Translated: CASSQDRVPGETQYF.

The chain links TRBV29-1 to TRBJ1-4; 7 bases line up with TRBD1. Germline V CDR1 and CDR2: SQVTM, ANQGSEA. Trimming took 7 bases from V and 7 from J; bases not matched to a gene: 9. This CDR3 region has 13 residues. This CDR3 is CSATDRDREKLFF. The DNA for the CDR3 is TGCAGCGCGACTGACAGGGACCGTGAAAAACTGTTTTTT.

The rearrangement links TRBV28 to TRBJ2-3, with D perhaps TRBD1 or TRBD2 (5 bases each). The CDR3 runs to 14 residues. Germline CDR1 reads MDHEN; CDR2 reads SYDVKM. V was clipped by 6 bases and J by 1 base, with 11 bases between them. The CDR3 here is CASSAPGRTDTQYF. The CDR3 nucleotides are TGTGCCAGCAGCGCGCCGGGGCGCACAGATACGCAGTATTTT.

This clonotype was observed a few times. The chain combines TRBV10-3 with TRBJ1-6, with unresolved D. This CDR3 has 13 residues. V dropped 6 bases and J dropped 0 bases, with 3 bases sitting between them. The germline CDR1 and CDR2 sequences are ENHRY and SYGVKD. The CDR3 DNA sequence: TGTGCCATCAGGAGCTCCTATAATTCACCCCTCCACTTT. Residues: CAIRSSYNSPLHF.

V gene TRBV7-2 combines with J gene TRBJ1-2; TRBD1 might be the D (6 bases). Trimming took off 0 bases at V and 6 bases at J, with 14 bases between the two ends. This CDR3 is 15 amino acids long. Germline V lookup: CDR1 SGHTA, CDR2 FQGNSA. The CDR3: CASSLAMAQGDGYTF. The CDR3 DNA sequence: TGTGCCAGCAGCTTAGCGATGGCACAGGGAGATGGCTACACCTTC.

V usage is TRBV7-6 and J usage is TRBJ1-3; D gene unclear. This CDR3 contains 16 residues. Germline CDR1 reads SGHVS; CDR2 reads FNYEAQ. The V end lost 5 bases, the J end lost 0 bases, and 14 bases lay between the germline ends. The CDR3 region is CASSPGRTSSGNTIYF. CDR3 DNA: TGTGCCAGCAGCCCCGGACGGACCAGCTCTGGAAACACCATATATTTT.

This clonotype appeared a few times. The genes are TRBV20-1 and TRBJ1-1; a weak D match, TRBD1 (6 bases). CDR1 is DFQATT and CDR2 is SNEGSKA in the germline V gene (reference sequence). V lost 3 bases to trimming and J lost 4 bases, with 12 bases between them. This CDR3 is built from 13 residues. The CDR3 reads CSASKGGSTEAFF. CDR3 DNA sequence: TGCAGTGCTAGCAAGGGGGGGAGCACTGAAGCTTTCTTT.

In this sample, this clonotype turned up many times. V and J are TRBV2 and TRBJ1-5, with D tentatively TRBD1 (5 bases). The CDR3 has 14 residues. Germline lookup yields CDR1 SNHLY and CDR2 FYNNEI. V was pared by 5 bases and J by 7 bases, with 15 bases between. CDR3 in DNA: TGTGCCAGCAGTACATGGGACGCGGGACAGCCCCAGCATTTT. This sequence encodes CASSTWDAGQPQHF.

Notes on this clonotype: This may be a read error, as it is one base from a much larger clone. The chain couples TRBV3-1 to TRBJ2-7; D is uncertain. This CDR3 region has 17 residues. Germline V gene lookup returns CDR1 LGHDT and CDR2 YNNKEL (reference sequence). The CDR3 reads CTSSPRPEDAGSYEQYV. The CDR3 nucleotides read TGTACCAGCAGCCCCAGACCCGAGGACGCAGGTTCCTACGAGCAGTACGTC.

This clonotype has ten or more counts. This sequence joins TRBV4-3 and TRBJ2-3, with 13 bases aligning to TRBD2. This CDR3 is 16 amino acids long. The ends lost 4 bases at V and 6 bases at J; junction bases unmatched: 7. Germline V gives CDR1 LGHNA, CDR2 YSLEER. CDR3 sequence reads: CASSPGTSGDGDTQYF. The CDR3 DNA reads as TGCGCCAGCAGCCCAGGGACTAGCGGGGATGGGGATACGCAGTATTTT.

This sequence joins TRBV7-9 and TRBJ2-5; D might be TRBD2 (6 bases). CDR1 is SEHNR, CDR2 FQNEAQ, per germline (reference sequence). Trimming left V 5 bases short and J 1 base short, with 11 bases between. This CDR3 comprises 14 residues. CDR3 coding DNA: TGTGCCAGCAGCCCCGGGAGTATCCAAGAGACCCAGTACTTC. Residues: CASSPGSIQETQYF.

This clonotype came up a few times. The chain joins TRBV29-1 to TRBJ2-5; TRBD1 might be the D (5 bases). CDR3 length: 11 amino acids. V was trimmed by 4 bases and J by 5 bases, leaving 8 bases between them. Germline V CDR1 and CDR2: SQVTM, ANQGSEA. The CDR3 loop reads CSVGRVETQYF. In DNA, the CDR3 is TGCAGCGTTGGCAGGGTGGAGACCCAGTACTTC.